Sequencing of this TCR beta chain was carried out in a study of blood T cell repertoires in COVID-19. Looking at the study overall: PBMCs, B-cell-depleted T cells, or T cells were the source of the cDNA or gDNA that made up the material.

J gave up 8 bases and V 5 bases, and 4 bases lay outside the gene matches. Germline-derived CDR1 and CDR2 are MDHEN and SYDVKM. CDR3 size: 12 residues. Generated by immunoSEQ multiplex PCR, the TCRdb table keeps only in-frame clones and is missing some. The repertoire holds over 100,000 clones, with about 80% as singletons. In its sample, this clone was seen once. The clonotype comes from a human donor in a cohort sampled during active COVID-19. This chain joins TRBV28 and TRBJ1-2; TRBD1 aligns across 8 bases. Source material: peripheral blood. CDR3 sequence (DNA): TGTGCCAGCAGTCAGGGGGCGGCCGGCTACACCTTC. Amino acids: CASSQGAAGYTF.